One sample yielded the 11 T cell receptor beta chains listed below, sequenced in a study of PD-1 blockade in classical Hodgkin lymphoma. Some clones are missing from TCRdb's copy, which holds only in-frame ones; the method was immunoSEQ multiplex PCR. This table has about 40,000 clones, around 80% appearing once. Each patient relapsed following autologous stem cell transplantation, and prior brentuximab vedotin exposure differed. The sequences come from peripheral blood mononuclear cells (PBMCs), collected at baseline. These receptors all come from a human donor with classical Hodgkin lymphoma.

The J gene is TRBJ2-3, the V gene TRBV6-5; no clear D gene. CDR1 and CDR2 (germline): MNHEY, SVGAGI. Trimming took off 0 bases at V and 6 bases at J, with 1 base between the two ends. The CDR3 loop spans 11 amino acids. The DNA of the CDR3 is TGTGCCAGCAGTTACTCGGATACGCAGTATTTT. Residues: CASSYSDTQYF.

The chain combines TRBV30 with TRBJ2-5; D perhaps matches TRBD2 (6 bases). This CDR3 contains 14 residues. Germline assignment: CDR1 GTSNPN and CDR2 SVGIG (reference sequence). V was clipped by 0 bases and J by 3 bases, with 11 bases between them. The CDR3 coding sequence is TGTGCCTGGAGTGTTGGAGGGATGGAAGAGACCCAGTACTTC. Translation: CAWSVGGMEETQYF.

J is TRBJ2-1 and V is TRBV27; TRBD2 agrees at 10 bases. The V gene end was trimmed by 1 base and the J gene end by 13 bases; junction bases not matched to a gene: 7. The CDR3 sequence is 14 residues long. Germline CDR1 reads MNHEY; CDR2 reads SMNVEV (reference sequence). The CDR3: CASSLLLAGAVQFF. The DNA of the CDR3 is TGTGCCAGCAGTTTATTGCTAGCGGGGGCAGTACAGTTCTTC.

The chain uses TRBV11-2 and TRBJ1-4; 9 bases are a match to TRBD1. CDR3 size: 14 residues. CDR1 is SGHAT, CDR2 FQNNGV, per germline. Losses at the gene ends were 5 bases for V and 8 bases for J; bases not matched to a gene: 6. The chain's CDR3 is CASSPLGQGEKLFF. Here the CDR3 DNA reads TGTGCCAGCAGCCCACTCGGACAGGGGGAAAAACTGTTTTTT.

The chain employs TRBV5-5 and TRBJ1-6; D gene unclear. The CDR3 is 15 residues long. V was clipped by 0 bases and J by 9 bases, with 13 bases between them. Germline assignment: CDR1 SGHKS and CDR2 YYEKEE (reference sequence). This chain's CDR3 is CASSLAYEGSSPLHF. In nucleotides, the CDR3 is TGTGCCAGCAGCTTGGCCTATGAAGGGAGTTCACCCCTCCACTTT. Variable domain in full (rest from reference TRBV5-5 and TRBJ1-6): DAGVTQSPTHLIKTRGQQVTLRCSPISGHKSVSWYQQVLGQGPQFIFQYYEKEERGRGNFPDRFSARQFPNYSSELNVNALLLGDSALYLCASSLAYEGSSPLHFGNGTRLTVT.

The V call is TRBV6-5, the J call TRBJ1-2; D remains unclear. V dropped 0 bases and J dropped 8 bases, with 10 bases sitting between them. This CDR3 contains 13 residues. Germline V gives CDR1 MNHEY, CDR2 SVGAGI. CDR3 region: CASSYSPPQGYTF. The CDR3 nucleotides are TGTGCCAGCAGTTACTCGCCCCCTCAGGGCTACACCTTC.

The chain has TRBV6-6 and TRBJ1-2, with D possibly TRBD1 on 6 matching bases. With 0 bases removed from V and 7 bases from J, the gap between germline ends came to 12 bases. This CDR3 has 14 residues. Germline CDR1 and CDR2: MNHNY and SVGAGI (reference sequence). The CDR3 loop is CASSYSPRGAGYTF. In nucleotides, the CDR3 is TGTGCCAGCAGTTACTCCCCGCGGGGGGCTGGCTACACCTTC.

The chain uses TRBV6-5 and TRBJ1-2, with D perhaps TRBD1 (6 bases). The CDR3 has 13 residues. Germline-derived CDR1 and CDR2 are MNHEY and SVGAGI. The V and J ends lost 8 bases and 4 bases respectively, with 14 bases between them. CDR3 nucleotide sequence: TGTGCCAGCTCCTCACGGGGGCCCTATGGCTACACCTTC. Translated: CASSSRGPYGYTF.

CDR3 sequence: CASSQGQGWSDTQYF. The CDR3 nucleotides are TGCGCCAGCAGCCAAGGGCAGGGTTGGTCAGATACGCAGTATTTT. The chain is built from TRBV4-1 and TRBJ2-3, with D maybe TRBD1 (5 bases). Germline V gene data show CDR1 as MGHRA and CDR2 as YSYEKL. Trimming pared 1 base from V and 4 bases from J, leaving 12 bases between. CDR3 size: 15 residues.

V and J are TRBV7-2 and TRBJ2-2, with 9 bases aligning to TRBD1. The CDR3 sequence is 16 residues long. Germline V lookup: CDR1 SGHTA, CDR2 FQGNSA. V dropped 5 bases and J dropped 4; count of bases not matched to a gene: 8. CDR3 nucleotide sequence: TGTGCCAGCAGCGTGACAGGGGGAGAGATCACCGGGGAGCTGTTTTTT. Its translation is CASSVTGGEITGELFF. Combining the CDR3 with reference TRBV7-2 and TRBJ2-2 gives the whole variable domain GAGVSQSPSNKVTEKGKDVELRCDPISGHTALYWYRQSLGQGLEFLIYFQGNSAPDKSGLPSDRFSAERTGGSVSTLTIQRTQQEDSAVYLCASSVTGGEITGELFFGEGSRLTVL.

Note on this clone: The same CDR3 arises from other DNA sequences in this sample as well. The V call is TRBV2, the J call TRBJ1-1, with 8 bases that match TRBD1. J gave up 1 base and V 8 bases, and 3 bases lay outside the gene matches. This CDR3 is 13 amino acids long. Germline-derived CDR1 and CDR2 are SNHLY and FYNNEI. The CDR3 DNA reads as TGTGCCAGCTCACAGGGGGGGAACACTGAAGCTTTCTTT. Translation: CASSQGGNTEAFF.